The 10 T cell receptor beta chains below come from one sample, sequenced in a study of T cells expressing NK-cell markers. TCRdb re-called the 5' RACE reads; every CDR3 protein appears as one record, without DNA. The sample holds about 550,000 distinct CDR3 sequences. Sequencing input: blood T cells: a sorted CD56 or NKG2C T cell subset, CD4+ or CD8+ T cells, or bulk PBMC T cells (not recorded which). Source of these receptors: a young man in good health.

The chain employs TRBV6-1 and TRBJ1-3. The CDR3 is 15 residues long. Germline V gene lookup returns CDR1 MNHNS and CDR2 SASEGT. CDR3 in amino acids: CASSEVEDSGNTIYF.

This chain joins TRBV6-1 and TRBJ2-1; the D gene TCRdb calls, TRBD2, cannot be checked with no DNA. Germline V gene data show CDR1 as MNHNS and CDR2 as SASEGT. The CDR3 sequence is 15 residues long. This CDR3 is CASVPSSGPYNEQFF.

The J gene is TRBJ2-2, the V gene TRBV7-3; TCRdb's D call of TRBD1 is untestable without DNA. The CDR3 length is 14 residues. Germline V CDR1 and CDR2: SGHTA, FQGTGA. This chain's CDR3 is CASSQDRESGELFF.

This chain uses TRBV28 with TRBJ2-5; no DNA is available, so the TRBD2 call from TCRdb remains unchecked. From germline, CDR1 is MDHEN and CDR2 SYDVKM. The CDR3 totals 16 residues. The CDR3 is CASSLSLAGESPTQYF.

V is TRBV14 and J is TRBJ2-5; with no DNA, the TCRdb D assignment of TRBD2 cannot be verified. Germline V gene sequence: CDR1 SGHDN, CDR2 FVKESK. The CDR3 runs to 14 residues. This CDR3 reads CASSLTSGTETQYF.

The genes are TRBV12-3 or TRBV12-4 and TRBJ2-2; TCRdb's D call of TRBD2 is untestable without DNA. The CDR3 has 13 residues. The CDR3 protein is CASSLRESGELFF.

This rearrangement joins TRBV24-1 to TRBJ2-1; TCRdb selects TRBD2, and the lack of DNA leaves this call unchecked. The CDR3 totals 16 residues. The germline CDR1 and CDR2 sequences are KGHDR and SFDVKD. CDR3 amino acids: CATSDPIAGGVDEQFF.

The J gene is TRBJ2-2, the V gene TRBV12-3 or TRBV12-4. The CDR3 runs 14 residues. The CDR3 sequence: CASTRSTNTGELFF.

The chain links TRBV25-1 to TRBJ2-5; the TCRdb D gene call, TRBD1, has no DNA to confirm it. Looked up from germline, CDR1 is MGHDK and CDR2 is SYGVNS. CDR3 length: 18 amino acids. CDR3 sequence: CASSDVGGGRGSRETQYF. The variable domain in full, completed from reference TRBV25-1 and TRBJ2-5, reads EADIYQTPRYLVIGTGKKITLECSQTMGHDKMYWYQQDPGMELHLIHYSYGVNSTEKGDLSSESTVSRIRTEHFPLTLESARPSHTSQYLCASSDVGGGRGSRETQYFGPGTRLLVL.

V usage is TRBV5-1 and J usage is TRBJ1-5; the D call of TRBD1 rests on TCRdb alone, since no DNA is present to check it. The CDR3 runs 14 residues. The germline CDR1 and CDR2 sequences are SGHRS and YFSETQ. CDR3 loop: CASSSQGAGQPQHF.